The clone carrying this T cell receptor beta chain has only a few counts. Its antigen is still unknown. This entry is derived from a study of beta chain features in type 1 diabetes. General observations from the study: PCR might show a preference for shorter templates, equally across patients and controls. An over-representation of cells with high TCR expression could result from cDNA sequencing. There were fewer insertions and more deletions at the VDJ junctions of type 1 diabetes patients. TCRB CDR3s were moderately but significantly shorter in Type 1 diabetes patients in all four CD4+ subsets.

The CDR3 covers 16 residues. Germline V gives CDR1 SGHTA, CDR2 FQGNSA. V shed 4 bases, J shed 2 bases, and the junction held 7 bases outside the gene matches. The isolated RNA, all of it, was reverse transcribed, so expressed TCRB transcripts were what got sequenced. Sequencing was performed with immunoSEQ multiplex PCR; in TCRdb, only in-frame clones are kept and a portion is missing. The data contain hundreds of thousands of clones, roughly an eighth of them singletons. The clonotype was recovered from a man younger than 35 with type 1 diabetes. Sequenced sample: naive CD4+ T cells from blood. This chain uses TRBV7-2 with TRBJ2-5; 10 bases agree with TRBD1. The CDR3 DNA follows: TGTGCCAGCAGCTCTAGACAGGGGGCCTTTCAAGAGACCCAGTACTTC. This gives the protein CASSSRQGAFQETQYF.